This T cell receptor (beta chain) was documented in a study of cytomegalovirus exposure and HLA in healthy donors. On this clone: Its antigen is undetermined.

Points from the study as a whole: Overall, about 160 TCR beta chains were annotated as cytomegalovirus-associated. Judged likely to be a sequencing artifact was a cluster of highly shared sequence variants. Versus the roughly 700-donor mean, an Asian-associated ancestry cluster reportedly showed fewer N-insertions in a later analysis.

A multiplex PCR was run with 60 Vbeta primers and 13 Jbeta primers. The method was immunoSEQ multiplex PCR; TCRdb's version includes in-frame clones alone and lacks a portion of them. The table shows 55,000 to 80,000 clones, with approximately 80% occurring only once. The source is a woman under 40 in good health and CMV-seronegative. The sample comprised PBMCs.

This CDR3 reads CASSSRDRVLPPYEQYF. CDR3 coding DNA: TGTGCCAGCAGCTCCCGGGACAGGGTCCTTCCACCATACGAGCAGTACTTC. This sequence joins TRBV5-6 and TRBJ2-7; 9 bases match TRBD1. The CDR3 contains 17 residues. Germline V gene data show CDR1 as SGHDT and CDR2 as YYEEEE. The V and J ends lost 3 bases and 4 bases, in that order; junction bases with no gene match: 14.